This TCR beta chain was documented in a study of control samples from healthy donors and cancer patients. Libraries were prepared by immunoSEQ multiplex PCR; TCRdb keeps only in-frame clonotypes and omits some of them. This table has under 200,000 clones, roughly 94% appearing once. Germline V gene lookup returns CDR1 SGHTA and CDR2 FQGNSA. The J segment lost 3 bases and the V segment lost 5 bases, leaving 5 bases of the junction unmatched. The CDR3 contains 15 residues. The sequenced sample consisted of PBMCs. This TCR derives from a man in his 60s with colorectal cancer. The V and J genes are TRBV7-2 and TRBJ2-7; TRBD2 aligns across 12 bases. The CDR3 DNA sequence: TGTGCCAGCAGCGGAGGACTAGCGGGGCTCTACGAGCAGTACTTC. This codes for CASSGGLAGLYEQYF. Complete variable domain (other parts from reference TRBV7-2 and TRBJ2-7): GAGVSQSPSNKVTEKGKDVELRCDPISGHTALYWYRQSLGQGLEFLIYFQGNSAPDKSGLPSDRFSAERTGGSVSTLTIQRTQQEDSAVYLCASSGGLAGLYEQYFGPGTRLTVT.